This TCR beta chain was captured in a study of technical replicates of blood from a few donors. TCRdb keeps only in-frame clones here, not all; method: immunoSEQ multiplex PCR. Here the sample spans about 14,000 clones, 80% to 85% being singletons. The V gene's germline CDR1 is SGHTA and CDR2 FQGNSA. V lost 5 bases and J 3 bases, leaving 15 bases between the germline ends. CDR3 length: 15 amino acids. This receptor was taken from a human donor in good health. The material sequenced was PBMCs. The chain carries TRBV7-2 and TRBJ2-3; a weak D match, TRBD2 (6 bases). CDR3 DNA: TGTGCCAGCAGCGCCCATAGCGGACTAACAGATACGCAGTATTTT. Its translation: CASSAHSGLTDTQYF.